This TCR beta chain is from a study of T cell responses to AZD1222 COVID-19 vaccine. Points from the study as a whole: Spike-specific TCR breadth and depth went up after people got two AZD1222 doses. Most donors were white British and more were female, and clonal diversity was possibly underestimated.

Produced via immunoSEQ multiplex PCR; TCRdb's table is partial and in-frame only. The table has some 120,000 clones, roughly 87% seen once. Comments on this clone: Antigen: not known.

Germline V lookup: CDR1 MNHEY, CDR2 SMNVEV (reference sequence). V was shortened by 5 bases and J by 5 bases, with 13 bases between the two germline ends. CDR3 length: 14 amino acids. The sequenced sample was peripheral blood, obtained 28 days after the second AZD1222 dose. The TCR sequence derives from an adult who received the AZD1222 COVID-19 vaccine. The rearrangement links TRBV27 to TRBJ1-5, with a tentative D call TRBD1 (5 bases). The CDR3, as DNA: TGTGCCAGCAGTGTAAAGACAGCTGATCAGCCCCAGCATTTT. Translating gives CASSVKTADQPQHF.